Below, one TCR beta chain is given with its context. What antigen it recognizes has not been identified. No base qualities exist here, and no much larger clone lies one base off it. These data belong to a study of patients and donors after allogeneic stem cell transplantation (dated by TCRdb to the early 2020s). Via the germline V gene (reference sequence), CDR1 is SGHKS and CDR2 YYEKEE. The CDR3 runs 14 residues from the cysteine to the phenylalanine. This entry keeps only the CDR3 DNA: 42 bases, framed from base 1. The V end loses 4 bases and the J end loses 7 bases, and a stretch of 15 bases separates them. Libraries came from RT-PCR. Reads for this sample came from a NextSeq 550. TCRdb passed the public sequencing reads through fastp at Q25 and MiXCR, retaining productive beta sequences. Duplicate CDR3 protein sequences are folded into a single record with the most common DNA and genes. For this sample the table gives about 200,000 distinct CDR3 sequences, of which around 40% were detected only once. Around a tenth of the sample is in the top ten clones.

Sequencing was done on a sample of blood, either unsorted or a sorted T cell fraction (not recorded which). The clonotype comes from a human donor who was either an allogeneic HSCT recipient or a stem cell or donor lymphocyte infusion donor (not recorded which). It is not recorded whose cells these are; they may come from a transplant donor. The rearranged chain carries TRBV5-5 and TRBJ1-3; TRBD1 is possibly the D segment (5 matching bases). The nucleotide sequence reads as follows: TGTGCCAGCAGCGTGGGTCAGGGATGGAACACCATATATTTT. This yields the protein CASSVGQGWNTIYF.